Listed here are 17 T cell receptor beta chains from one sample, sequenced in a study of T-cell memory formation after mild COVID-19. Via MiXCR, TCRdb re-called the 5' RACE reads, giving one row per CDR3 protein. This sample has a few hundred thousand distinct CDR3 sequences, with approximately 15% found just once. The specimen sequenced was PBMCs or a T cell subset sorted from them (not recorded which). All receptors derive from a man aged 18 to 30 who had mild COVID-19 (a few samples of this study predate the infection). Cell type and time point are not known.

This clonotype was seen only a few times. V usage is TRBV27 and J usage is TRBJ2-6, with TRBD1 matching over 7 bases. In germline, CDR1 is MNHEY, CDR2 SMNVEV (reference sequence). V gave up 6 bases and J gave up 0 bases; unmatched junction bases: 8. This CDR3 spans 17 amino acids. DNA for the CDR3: TGTGCCAGCAGAAAGGGACAGAGCCTCTCTGGGGCCAACGTCCTGACTTTC. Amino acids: CASRKGQSLSGANVLTF.

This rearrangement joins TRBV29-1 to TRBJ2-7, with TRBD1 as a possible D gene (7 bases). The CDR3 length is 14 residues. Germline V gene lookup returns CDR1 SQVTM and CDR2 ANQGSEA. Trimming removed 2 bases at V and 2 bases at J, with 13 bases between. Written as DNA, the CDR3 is TGCAGCGTTGAAACAGGGGAGGAGACCTACGAGCAGTACTTC. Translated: CSVETGEETYEQYF.

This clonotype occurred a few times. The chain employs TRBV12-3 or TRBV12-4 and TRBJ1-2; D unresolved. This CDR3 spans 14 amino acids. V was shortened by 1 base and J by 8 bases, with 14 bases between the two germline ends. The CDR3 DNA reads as TGTGCCAGCAGTTTAGGAGGACCCGTAGTGGGCTACACCTTC. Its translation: CASSLGGPVVGYTF.

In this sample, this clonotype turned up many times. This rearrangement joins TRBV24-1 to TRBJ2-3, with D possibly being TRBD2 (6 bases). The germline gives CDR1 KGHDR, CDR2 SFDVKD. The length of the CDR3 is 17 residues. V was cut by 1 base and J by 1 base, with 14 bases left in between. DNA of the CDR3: TGTGCCACCAGTGATTTTGAGGAGGGGTGGGGCACAGATACGCAGTATTTT. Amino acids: CATSDFEEGWGTDTQYF.

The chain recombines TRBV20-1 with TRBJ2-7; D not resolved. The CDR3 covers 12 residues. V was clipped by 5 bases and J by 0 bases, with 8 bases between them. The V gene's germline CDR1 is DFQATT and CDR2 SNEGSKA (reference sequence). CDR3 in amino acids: CSASVGSYEQYF. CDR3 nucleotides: TGCAGTGCTTCAGTGGGCTCCTACGAGCAGTACTTC.

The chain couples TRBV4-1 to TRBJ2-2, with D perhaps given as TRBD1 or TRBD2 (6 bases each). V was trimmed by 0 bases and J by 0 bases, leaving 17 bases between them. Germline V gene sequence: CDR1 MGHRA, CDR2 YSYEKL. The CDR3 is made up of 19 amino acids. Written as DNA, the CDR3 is TGCGCCAGCAGCCAAGAGGACAGAGTTAGCGGACCGAACACCGGGGAGCTGTTTTTT. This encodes CASSQEDRVSGPNTGELFF.

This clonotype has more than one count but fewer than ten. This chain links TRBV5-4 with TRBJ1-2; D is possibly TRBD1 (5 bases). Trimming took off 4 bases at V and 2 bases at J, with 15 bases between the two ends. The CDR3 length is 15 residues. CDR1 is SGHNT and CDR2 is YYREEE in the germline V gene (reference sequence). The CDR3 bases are TGTGCCAGCAGCCCGGGGGGACCGACCAACTATGGCTACACCTTC. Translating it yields CASSPGGPTNYGYTF.

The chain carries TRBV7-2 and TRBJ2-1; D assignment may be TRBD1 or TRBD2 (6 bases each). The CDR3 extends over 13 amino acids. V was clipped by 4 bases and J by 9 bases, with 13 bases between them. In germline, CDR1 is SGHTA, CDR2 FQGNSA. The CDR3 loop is CASSSVGGVEQFF. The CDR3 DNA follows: TGTGCCAGCAGCTCAGTGGGGGGCGTTGAGCAGTTCTTC. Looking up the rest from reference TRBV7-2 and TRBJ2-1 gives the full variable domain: GAGVSQSPSNKVTEKGKDVELRCDPISGHTALYWYRQSLGQGLEFLIYFQGNSAPDKSGLPSDRFSAERTGGSVSTLTIQRTQQEDSAVYLCASSSVGGVEQFFGPGTRLTVL.

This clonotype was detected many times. CDR3 sequence: CASSQEVGLAGGFSTDTQYF. DNA for the CDR3: TGTGCCAGCAGCCAAGAGGTGGGGCTAGCGGGGGGCTTTTCCACAGATACGCAGTATTTT. The chain links TRBV3-1 to TRBJ2-3; the match to TRBD2 covers 11 bases. Germline trimming cut 0 bases from V and 2 bases from J; bases unmatched to any gene: 13. The length of the CDR3 is 20 residues. Germline V gives CDR1 LGHDT, CDR2 YNNKEL (reference sequence).

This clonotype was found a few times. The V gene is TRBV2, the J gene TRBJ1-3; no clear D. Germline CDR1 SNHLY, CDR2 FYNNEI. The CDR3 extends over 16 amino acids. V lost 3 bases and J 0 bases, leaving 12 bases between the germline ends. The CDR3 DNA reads TGTGCCAGCAGTGAGCAGGTCCCTTTCTCTGGAAACACCATATATTTT. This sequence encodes CASSEQVPFSGNTIYF.

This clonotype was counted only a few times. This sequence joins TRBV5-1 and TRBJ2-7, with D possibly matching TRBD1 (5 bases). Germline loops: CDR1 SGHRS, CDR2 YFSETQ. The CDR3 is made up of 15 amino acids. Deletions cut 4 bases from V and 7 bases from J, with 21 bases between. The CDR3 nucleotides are TGCGCCAGCAGCCCCCTCGGGCAGGGTGAGTGGGAGCAGTACTTC. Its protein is CASSPLGQGEWEQYF. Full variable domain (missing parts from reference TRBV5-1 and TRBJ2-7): KAGVTQTPRYLIKTRGQQVTLSCSPISGHRSVSWYQQTPGQGLQFLFEYFSETQRNKGNFPGRFSGRQFSNSRSEMNVSTLELGDSALYLCASSPLGQGEWEQYFGPGTRLTVT.

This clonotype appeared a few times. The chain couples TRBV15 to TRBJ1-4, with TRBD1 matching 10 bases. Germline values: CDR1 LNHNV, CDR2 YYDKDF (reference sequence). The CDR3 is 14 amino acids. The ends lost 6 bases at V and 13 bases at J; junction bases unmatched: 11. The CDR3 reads CATRPGQGRGVLFF. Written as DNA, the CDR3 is TGTGCCACCAGGCCGGGACAGGGGAGAGGTGTACTGTTTTTT.

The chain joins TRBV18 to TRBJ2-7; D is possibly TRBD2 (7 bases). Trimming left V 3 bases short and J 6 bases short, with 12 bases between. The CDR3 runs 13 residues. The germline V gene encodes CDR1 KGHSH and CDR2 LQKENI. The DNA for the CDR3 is TGTGCCAGCTCACCTCGGGGGGCGGGCGAGCAGTACGTC. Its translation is CASSPRGAGEQYV.

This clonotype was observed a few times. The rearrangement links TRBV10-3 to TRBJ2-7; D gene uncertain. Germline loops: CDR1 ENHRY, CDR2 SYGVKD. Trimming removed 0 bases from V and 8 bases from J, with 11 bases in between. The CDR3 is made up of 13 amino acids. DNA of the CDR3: TGTGCCATCAGTGAGTCGAATGATCGTCAGCAGTACTTC. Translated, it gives CAISESNDRQQYF.

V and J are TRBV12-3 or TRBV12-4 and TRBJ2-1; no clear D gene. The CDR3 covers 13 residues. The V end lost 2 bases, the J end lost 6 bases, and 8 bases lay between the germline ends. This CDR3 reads CASSLQVGNEQFF. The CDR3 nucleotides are TGTGCCAGCAGTTTACAGGTTGGCAATGAGCAGTTCTTC.

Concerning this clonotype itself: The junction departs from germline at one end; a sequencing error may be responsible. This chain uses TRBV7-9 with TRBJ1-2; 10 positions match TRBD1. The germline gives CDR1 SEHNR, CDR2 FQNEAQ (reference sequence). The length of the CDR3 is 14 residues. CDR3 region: CASRLDRGHDGYTF. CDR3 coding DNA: TGTGCCAGCAGATTAGACAGGGGGCATGATGGCTACACCTTC.

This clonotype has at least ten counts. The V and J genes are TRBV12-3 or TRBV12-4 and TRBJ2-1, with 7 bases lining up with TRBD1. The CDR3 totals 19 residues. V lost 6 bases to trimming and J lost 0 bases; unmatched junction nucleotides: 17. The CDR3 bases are TGTGCCAGCAGCCCCGCCGGGACAGATATACTACTCTCCTACAATGAGCAGTTCTTC. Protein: CASSPAGTDILLSYNEQFF.